Listed here are 13 T cell receptor beta chains from one sample, sequenced in a study of cytomegalovirus exposure and HLA in healthy donors. PCR employed 60 Vbeta and 13 Jbeta primers. Assay: immunoSEQ multiplex PCR; the TCRdb copy retains only in-frame clones and omits some. The table lists about 94,000 clones, 79% of them singletons. The material sequenced was PBMCs. The receptors come from a woman aged 40-49 years in good health and CMV-seronegative.

This chain links TRBV4-1 with TRBJ2-1; possible D gene TRBD2, 5 bases. Trimming shortened V by 4 bases and J by 3 bases, and 16 bases separated the two germline ends. Germline CDR1 and CDR2: MGHRA and YSYEKL. The CDR3 extends over 16 amino acids. This chain's CDR3 is CASSLRAEAGYNEQFF. The CDR3 nucleotides read TGCGCCAGCAGCCTTAGGGCGGAGGCGGGCTACAATGAGCAGTTCTTC.

The chain employs TRBV7-9 and TRBJ1-5, with 9 bases fitting TRBD1. J was trimmed by 6 bases and V by 4 bases; bases with no gene match: 4. The V gene's germline CDR1 is SEHNR and CDR2 FQNEAQ (reference sequence). The CDR3 has 14 residues. In DNA form, the CDR3 reads TGTGCCAGCAGCTCAAACAGGGGGCTTCAGCCCCAGCATTTT. It encodes CASSSNRGLQPQHF.

The chain is built from TRBV9 and TRBJ1-5, with TRBD1 as a possible D gene (5 bases). V lost 0 bases to trimming and J lost 4 bases, with 11 bases between them. Germline V gene lookup returns CDR1 SGDLS and CDR2 YYNGEE. There are 15 residues in the CDR3. CDR3 protein: CASSVGGEGNQPQHF. The CDR3 DNA reads as TGTGCCAGCAGCGTAGGGGGGGAAGGGAATCAGCCCCAGCATTTT.

The rearrangement joins TRBV7-9 to TRBJ2-7; TRBD1 might be the D (5 bases). This CDR3 contains 15 residues. Trimming took off 1 base at V and 3 bases at J, with 13 bases between the two ends. Germline CDR1 SEHNR, CDR2 FQNEAQ (reference sequence). DNA of the CDR3: TGTGCCAGCAGCTTAGGGGCGACAGAGAGCTACGAGCAGTACTTC. Amino acid sequence: CASSLGATESYEQYF.

CDR3 loop: CASSVGHRNQPQHF. The DNA of the CDR3 is TGTGCCAGCAGTGTGGGGCATCGCAATCAGCCCCAGCATTTT. The chain joins TRBV2 to TRBJ1-5; the D gene is possibly TRBD1 (5 bases). Per germline, CDR1 SNHLY and CDR2 FYNNEI. The germline V and J ends were trimmed by 4 bases and 2 bases, with 9 bases remaining between them. The CDR3 is 14 residues long.

The V and J genes are TRBV25-1 and TRBJ2-2; unclear D gene. Germline V gives CDR1 MGHDK, CDR2 SYGVNS. The CDR3 covers 13 residues. The V and J ends lost 5 bases and 5 bases respectively, with 9 bases between them. This CDR3 is CASSLARTGELFF. CDR3 in DNA: TGTGCCAGCAGTTTAGCCCGGACCGGGGAGCTGTTTTTT. The variable domain in full, completed from reference TRBV25-1 and TRBJ2-2, reads EADIYQTPRYLVIGTGKKITLECSQTMGHDKMYWYQQDPGMELHLIHYSYGVNSTEKGDLSSESTVSRIRTEHFPLTLESARPSHTSQYLCASSLARTGELFFGEGSRLTVL.

V usage is TRBV27 and J usage is TRBJ1-2, with 9 nucleotides matching TRBD1. The CDR3 totals 13 residues. V lost 6 bases, J lost 8 bases, and 7 bases stayed unmatched. Germline loops: CDR1 MNHEY, CDR2 SMNVEV (reference sequence). CDR3 nucleotide sequence: TGTGCCAGCAGACGAACAGGGGGCGAGGGCTACACCTTC. The encoded protein is CASRRTGGEGYTF.

The rearrangement links TRBV5-1 to TRBJ2-5; a possible D gene is TRBD1 (6 bases). CDR3 length equals 14 residues. Germline loops: CDR1 SGHRS, CDR2 YFSETQ. V was cut by 5 bases and J by 2 bases, with 13 bases left in between. The CDR3 spells CASSPGTQQETQYF. The CDR3 nucleotides are TGCGCCAGCAGTCCCGGGACACAACAAGAGACCCAGTACTTC. Variable domain in full (rest from reference TRBV5-1 and TRBJ2-5): KAGVTQTPRYLIKTRGQQVTLSCSPISGHRSVSWYQQTPGQGLQFLFEYFSETQRNKGNFPGRFSGRQFSNSRSEMNVSTLELGDSALYLCASSPGTQQETQYFGPGTRLLVL.

Turning to this clone: This sample also contains other DNA sequences that code for the same CDR3. This chain joins TRBV7-2 and TRBJ2-1; 9 bases align to TRBD1. The CDR3 extends over 13 amino acids. Trimming cost V 4 bases and J 8 bases; bases outside gene matches: 3. CDR1 is SGHTA, CDR2 FQGNSA, per germline. In DNA, the CDR3 is TGTGCCAGCAGCTCGGACAGGGGCCATGAGCAGTTCTTC. It encodes CASSSDRGHEQFF. Together with reference TRBV7-2 and TRBJ2-1, the CDR3 gives the full variable domain: GAGVSQSPSNKVTEKGKDVELRCDPISGHTALYWYRQSLGQGLEFLIYFQGNSAPDKSGLPSDRFSAERTGGSVSTLTIQRTQQEDSAVYLCASSSDRGHEQFFGPGTRLTVL.

The chain couples TRBV30 to TRBJ1-6; possibly TRBD1 for D (5 bases). Germline CDR1 reads GTSNPN; CDR2 reads SVGIG (reference sequence). V gave up 2 bases and J gave up 7 bases, with 15 bases separating them. The CDR3 length is 15 residues. The CDR3 nucleotides read TGTGCCTGGAGTACCGGACATTTGATGAATTCACCCCTCCACTTT. Its protein product is CAWSTGHLMNSPLHF.

The V and J genes are TRBV6-1 and TRBJ1-4; 7 nucleotides agree with TRBD1. The junction had 8 bases not matched to a gene; V was cut back by 11 bases and J by 8 bases. CDR3 length equals 12 residues. Looked up from germline, CDR1 is MNHNS and CDR2 is SASEGT. CDR3 DNA: TGTGCCGGCCGCAGGGGGACGGAAAAACTGTTTTTT. The encoded protein is CAGRRGTEKLFF.

This clone was detected only a few times. The chain has TRBV5-1 and TRBJ1-1; D is unresolved. The CDR3 runs to 14 residues. V lost 4 bases and J lost 2, with 12 bases in between. Germline CDR1 is SGHRS and CDR2 is YFSETQ. This chain's CDR3 is CASSPFDKNTEAFF. CDR3 nucleotide sequence: TGCGCCAGCAGCCCGTTCGACAAAAACACTGAAGCTTTCTTT.

Comments on this clone: In the same sample, other DNA sequences code for this CDR3. V is TRBV7-2 and J is TRBJ2-7; 8 nucleotides agree with TRBD1. The CDR3 length is 14 residues. Germline-derived CDR1 and CDR2 are SGHTA and FQGNSA. The V gene end was trimmed by 4 bases and the J gene end by 4 bases; junction bases not matched to a gene: 6. The CDR3: CASSSPGGTYEQYF. As DNA, the CDR3 is TGTGCCAGCAGCTCCCCAGGGGGCACATACGAGCAGTACTTC.